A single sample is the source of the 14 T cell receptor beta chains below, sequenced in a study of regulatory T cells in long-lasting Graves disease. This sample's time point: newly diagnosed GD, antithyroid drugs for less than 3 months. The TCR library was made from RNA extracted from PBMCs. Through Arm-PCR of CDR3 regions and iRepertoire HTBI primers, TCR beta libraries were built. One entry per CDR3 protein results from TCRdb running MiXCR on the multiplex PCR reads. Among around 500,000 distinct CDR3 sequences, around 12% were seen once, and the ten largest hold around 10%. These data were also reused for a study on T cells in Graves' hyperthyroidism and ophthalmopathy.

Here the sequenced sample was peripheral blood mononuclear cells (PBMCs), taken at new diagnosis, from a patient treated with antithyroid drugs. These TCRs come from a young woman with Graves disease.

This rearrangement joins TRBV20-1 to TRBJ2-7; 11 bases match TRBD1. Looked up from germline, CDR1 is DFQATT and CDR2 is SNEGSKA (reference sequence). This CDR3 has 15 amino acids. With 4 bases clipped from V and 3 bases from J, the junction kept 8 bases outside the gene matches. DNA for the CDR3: TGCAGTGCTACTTCGGGACAGGGGGGATTCTACGAGCAGTACTTC. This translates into CSATSGQGGFYEQYF.

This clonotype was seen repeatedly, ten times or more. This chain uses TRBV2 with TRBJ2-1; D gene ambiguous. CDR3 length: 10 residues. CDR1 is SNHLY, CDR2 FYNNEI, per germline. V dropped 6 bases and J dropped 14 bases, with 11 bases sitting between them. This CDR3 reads CASSATLKFF. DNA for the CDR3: TGTGCCAGCAGCGCAACTCTAAAGTTCTTC.

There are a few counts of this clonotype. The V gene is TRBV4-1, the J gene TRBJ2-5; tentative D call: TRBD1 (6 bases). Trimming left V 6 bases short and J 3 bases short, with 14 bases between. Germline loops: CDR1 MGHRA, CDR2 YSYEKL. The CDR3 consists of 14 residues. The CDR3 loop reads CASRSSDSEETQYF. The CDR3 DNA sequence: TGCGCCAGCAGATCGTCGGACAGCGAAGAGACCCAGTACTTC.

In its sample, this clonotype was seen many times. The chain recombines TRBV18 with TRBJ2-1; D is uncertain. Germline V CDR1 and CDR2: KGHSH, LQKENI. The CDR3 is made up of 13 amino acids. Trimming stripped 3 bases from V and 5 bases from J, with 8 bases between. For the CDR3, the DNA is TGTGCCAGCTCACCCCCCGTCGACAATGAGCAGTTCTTC. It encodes CASSPPVDNEQFF. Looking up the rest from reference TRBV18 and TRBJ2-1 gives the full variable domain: NAGVMQNPRHLVRRRGQEARLRCSPMKGHSHVYWYRQLPEEGLKFMVYLQKENIIDESGMPKERFSAEFPKEGPSILRIQQVVRGDSAAYFCASSPPVDNEQFFGPGTRLTVL.

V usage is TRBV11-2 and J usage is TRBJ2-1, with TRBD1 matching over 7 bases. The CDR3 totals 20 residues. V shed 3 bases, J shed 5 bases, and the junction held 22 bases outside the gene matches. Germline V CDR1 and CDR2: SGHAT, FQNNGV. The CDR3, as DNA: TGTGCCAGCAGCTTTAGGGCTAGGGGGCGCGAGAGTAAATTTAACAATGAGCAGTTCTTC. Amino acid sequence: CASSFRARGRESKFNNEQFF.

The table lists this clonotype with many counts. The CDR3 bases are TGTGCCAGCAGCCCGCCGGGACGGAGACAAGAGACCCAGTACTTC. This translates into CASSPPGRRQETQYF. The chain joins TRBV11-2 to TRBJ2-5; D may be TRBD1 or TRBD2 (5 bases each). V dropped 5 bases and J dropped 2 bases, with 15 bases sitting between them. Per germline, CDR1 SGHAT and CDR2 FQNNGV. CDR3 length equals 15 residues.

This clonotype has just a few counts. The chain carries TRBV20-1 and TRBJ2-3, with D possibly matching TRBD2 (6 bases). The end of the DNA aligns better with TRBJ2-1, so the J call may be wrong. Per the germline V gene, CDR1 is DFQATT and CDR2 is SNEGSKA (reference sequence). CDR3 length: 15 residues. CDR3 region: CSAGSTAGRLTGQFF. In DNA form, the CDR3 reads TGCAGTGCTGGGAGTACAGCGGGCCGCCTCACGGGGCAGTTCTTC.

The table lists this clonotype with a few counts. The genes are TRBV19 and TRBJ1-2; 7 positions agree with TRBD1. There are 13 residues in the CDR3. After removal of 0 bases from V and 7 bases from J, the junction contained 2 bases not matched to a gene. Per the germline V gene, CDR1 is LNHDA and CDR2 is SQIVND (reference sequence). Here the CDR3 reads CASSIETGFGYTF. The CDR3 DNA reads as TGTGCCAGTAGTATAGAGACAGGGTTTGGCTACACCTTC.

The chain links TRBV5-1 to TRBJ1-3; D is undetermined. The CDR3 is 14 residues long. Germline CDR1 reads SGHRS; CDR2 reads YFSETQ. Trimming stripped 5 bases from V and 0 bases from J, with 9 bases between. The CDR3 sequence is CASSRLPSGNTIYF. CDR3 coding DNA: TGCGCCAGCAGTAGATTGCCCTCTGGAAACACCATATATTTT.

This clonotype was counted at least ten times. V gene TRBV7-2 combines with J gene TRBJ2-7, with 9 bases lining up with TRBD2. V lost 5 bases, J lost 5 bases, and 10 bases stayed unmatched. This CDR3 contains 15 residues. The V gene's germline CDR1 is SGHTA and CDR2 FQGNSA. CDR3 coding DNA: TGTGCCAGCAGCCAGAGCCGGACTAGCGTCGACGAGCAGTACTTC. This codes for CASSQSRTSVDEQYF.

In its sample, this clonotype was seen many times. The CDR3 DNA sequence: TGTGCCAGCGGTCCCCCCTACTCCAAGCAGTTCTTC. Amino acids: CASGPPYSKQFF. V is TRBV27 and J is TRBJ2-1, with no clear D. Germline V lookup: CDR1 MNHEY, CDR2 SMNVEV (reference sequence). The CDR3 is 12 amino acids. V dropped 8 bases and J dropped 11 bases, with 16 bases sitting between them.

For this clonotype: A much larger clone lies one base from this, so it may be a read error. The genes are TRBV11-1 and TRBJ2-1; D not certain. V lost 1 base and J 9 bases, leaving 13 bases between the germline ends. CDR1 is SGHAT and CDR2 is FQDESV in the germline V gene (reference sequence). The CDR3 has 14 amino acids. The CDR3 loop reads CASSLGEVAGEQFF. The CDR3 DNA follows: TGTGCCAGCAGCTTAGGAGAGGTTGCTGGTGAGCAGTTCTTC.

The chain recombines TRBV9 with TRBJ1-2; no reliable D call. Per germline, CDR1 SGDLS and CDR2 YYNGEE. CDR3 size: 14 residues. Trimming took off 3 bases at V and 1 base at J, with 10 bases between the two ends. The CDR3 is CASSAQTNNYGYTF. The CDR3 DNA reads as TGTGCCAGCAGCGCCCAGACAAATAACTATGGCTACACCTTC.

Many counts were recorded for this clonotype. CDR3 sequence: CASSQGPTGAGYTF. The CDR3 DNA is TGTGCCAGCAGCCAAGGTCCGACAGGGGCTGGCTACACCTTC. V is TRBV3-1 and J is TRBJ1-2; TRBD1 aligns across 8 bases. Trimming cost V 1 base and J 7 bases; bases outside gene matches: 5. Germline CDR1 is LGHDT and CDR2 is YNNKEL (reference sequence). The CDR3 has 14 amino acids. The full variable domain, completed using reference TRBV3-1 and TRBJ1-2, is DTAVSQTPKYLVTQMGNDKSIKCEQNLGHDTMYWYKQDSKKFLKIMFSYNNKELIINETVPNRFSPKSPDKAHLNLHINSLELGDSAVYFCASSQGPTGAGYTFGSGTRLTVV.